Each of the 13 T cell receptor beta chains below was sequenced from the same sample in a study of T cells in tuberculosis. Using immunoSEQ multiplex PCR, the repertoire was profiled, and TCRdb retains in-frame clones only, with some absent. This table has around 38,000 clones, 95% appearing once. Sequenced material: PBMCs. These receptors all come from a donor between 10 and 35 years old with latent tuberculosis or without tuberculosis infection.

The V gene is TRBV18, the J gene TRBJ1-1, with 8 nucleotides matching TRBD1. The junction had 13 bases not matched to a gene; V was cut back by 6 bases and J by 1 base. Germline V CDR1 and CDR2: KGHSH, LQKENI. This CDR3 has 17 residues. The CDR3 DNA is TGTGCCAGCTCGCCGTTCACAGGGGGAAAAAAGAACACTGAAGCTTTCTTT. Protein product: CASSPFTGGKKNTEAFF.

This clone has a single count. The rearrangement links TRBV25-1 to TRBJ1-4, with D possibly being TRBD1 (5 bases). The V and J ends lost 3 bases and 8 bases respectively, with 16 bases between them. The germline V gene has CDR1 MGHDK and CDR2 SYGVNS. The CDR3 extends over 15 amino acids. DNA for the CDR3: TGTGCCAGCAGTGATTGGGGCAGGGTGGACGAAAAACTGTTTTTT. Translation: CASSDWGRVDEKLFF.

Comment on this clone: Distinct nucleotide sequences in the sample also encode this CDR3. The rearrangement joins TRBV4-1 to TRBJ2-7; 10 bases line up with TRBD1. The CDR3 totals 15 residues. Trimming took 1 base from V and 0 from J; bases not matched to a gene: 0. CDR1 is MGHRA, CDR2 YSYEKL, per germline. As DNA, the CDR3 is TGCGCCAGCAGCCAAGGGACAGGGGGCTCCTACGAGCAGTACTTC. Protein sequence: CASSQGTGGSYEQYF.

The chain has TRBV30 and TRBJ2-7; tentatively, D is TRBD1 (5 bases). Trimming removed 1 base at V and 5 bases at J, with 12 bases between. Germline CDR1 GTSNPN, CDR2 SVGIG (reference sequence). There are 13 residues in the CDR3. The CDR3 loop is CAWSEGASDEQYF. For the CDR3, the DNA is TGTGCCTGGAGTGAAGGGGCTTCAGACGAGCAGTACTTC.

This chain joins TRBV13 and TRBJ2-1; the D gene is possibly TRBD1 (6 bases). Trimming shortened V by 5 bases and J by 1 base, and 15 bases separated the two germline ends. CDR1 and CDR2 (germline): PRHDT, FYEKMQ (reference sequence). The CDR3 extends over 16 amino acids. The CDR3: CASSPQGQGSYNEQFF. The CDR3 bases are TGTGCCAGCAGCCCTCAAGGGCAGGGGTCCTACAATGAGCAGTTCTTC.

This sequence joins TRBV20-1 and TRBJ1-2, with TRBD1 as a possible D gene (6 bases). Germline values: CDR1 DFQATT, CDR2 SNEGSKA (reference sequence). The germline V and J ends were trimmed by 2 bases and 5 bases, with 6 bases remaining between them. The CDR3 is made up of 11 amino acids. The CDR3 spells CSARTGYGYTF. Here the CDR3 DNA reads TGCAGTGCTAGAACAGGGTATGGCTACACCTTC.

The gene calls are TRBV18 and TRBJ1-4; possible D gene TRBD1, 6 bases. Germline CDR1 reads KGHSH; CDR2 reads LQKENI. V lost 4 bases to trimming and J lost 5 bases, with 17 bases between them. This CDR3 has 16 amino acids. This CDR3 is CASSQTGLSINEKLFF. The DNA for the CDR3 is TGTGCCAGCTCACAAACAGGGCTTTCGATAAATGAAAAACTGTTTTTT.

The V call is TRBV4-2, the J call TRBJ2-1, with 8 positions matching TRBD2. CDR3 size: 16 residues. Per germline, CDR1 LGHNA and CDR2 YNFKEQ. The junction had 9 bases not matched to a gene; V was cut back by 4 bases and J by 4 bases. The CDR3 sequence is CASSLVGTSGYNEQFF. CDR3 coding DNA: TGTGCCAGCAGCCTAGTGGGAACTAGCGGTTACAATGAGCAGTTCTTC.

This clone appeared a single time. The chain links TRBV28 to TRBJ2-7, with 7 bases aligning to TRBD1. Germline V gene lookup returns CDR1 MDHEN and CDR2 SYDVKM. The junction had 2 bases not matched to a gene; V was cut back by 7 bases and J by 2 bases. The CDR3 extends over 12 amino acids. CDR3 sequence: CASKDRTYEQYF. CDR3 coding DNA: TGTGCCAGCAAGGACAGGACCTACGAGCAGTACTTC.

The chain is built from TRBV13 and TRBJ2-3; weak D call: TRBD2 (7 bases). The CDR3 has 17 residues. Germline values: CDR1 PRHDT, CDR2 FYEKMQ (reference sequence). Trimming removed 5 bases at V and 3 bases at J, with 21 bases between. The CDR3 spells CASSLLITGGRTDTQYF. CDR3 sequence (DNA): TGTGCCAGCAGCCTTCTTATCACGGGGGGCCGGACAGATACGCAGTATTTT.

The chain joins TRBV7-2 to TRBJ2-3; 9 nucleotides align to TRBD2. The CDR3 consists of 15 residues. The V gene's germline CDR1 is SGHTA and CDR2 FQGNSA. V shed 5 bases and J 2 bases; nucleotides not matched to a gene: 5. Here the CDR3 DNA reads TGTGCCAGCAGCCGAGGCGGGGGGGACACAGATACGCAGTATTTT. As protein: CASSRGGGDTDTQYF. Drawing the rest from reference TRBV7-2 and TRBJ2-3, the complete variable domain is GAGVSQSPSNKVTEKGKDVELRCDPISGHTALYWYRQSLGQGLEFLIYFQGNSAPDKSGLPSDRFSAERTGGSVSTLTIQRTQQEDSAVYLCASSRGGGDTDTQYFGPGTRLTVL.

The V gene is TRBV12-5, the J gene TRBJ1-1; TRBD1 matches 7 bases. The CDR3 is 16 residues long. CDR1 LGHNT and CDR2 FRNRAP come from the germline V gene. The V segment lost 2 bases and the J segment 0 bases; nucleotides outside the gene matches: 6. This chain's CDR3 is CASGLFPTGMNTEAFF. In nucleotides, the CDR3 is TGTGCTAGTGGTTTGTTCCCGACAGGGATGAACACTGAAGCTTTCTTT.

V gene TRBV6-1 combines with J gene TRBJ2-3; 7 nucleotides line up with TRBD1. The CDR3 has 19 residues. The V and J ends lost 2 bases and 0 bases, in that order; junction bases with no gene match: 14. Germline-derived CDR1 and CDR2 are MNHNS and SASEGT. CDR3 protein: CASSERPYPGQPSTDTQYF. The DNA for the CDR3 is TGTGCCAGCAGTGAAAGGCCCTATCCGGGACAGCCTAGCACAGATACGCAGTATTTT.